The clone carrying this T cell receptor (beta chain) showed up many times. The investigators amplified TCR beta CDR3 regions from RNA transcripts. When the TCR CDR3 underwent first-round RT-PCR, the HTBI primer set was used. MiXCR, run by TCRdb on the multiplex PCR reads, gives a single entry per CDR3 protein. The sample has fewer than 400,000 distinct CDR3 sequences, over 11% seen once. The data were taken from a study of T cells in Graves' hyperthyroidism and ophthalmopathy. The receptor comes from a man aged 50 to 60 with Graves' ophthalmopathy. The sequencing input was blood.

CDR3 region: CASRPGASGSIGEQYF. CDR3 DNA sequence: TGTGCCAGCAGACCTGGGGCTAGCGGGAGTATTGGGGAGCAGTACTTC. The rearrangement links TRBV7-9 to TRBJ2-7; 10 nucleotides agree with TRBD2. Germline CDR1 and CDR2: SEHNR and FQNEAQ (reference sequence). CDR3 length: 16 residues. With 6 bases clipped from V and 7 bases from J, the junction kept 15 bases outside the gene matches.